The 12 T cell receptor beta chains given below trace back to one sample, sequenced in a study of T cell repertoires in cytomegalovirus infection. Antigen specificity for these receptors is unknown. TCRdb called the reads again in MiXCR, with one record for every CDR3 protein. Here the sample spans 900,000 to 950,000 distinct CDR3 sequences, approximately 30% being singletons. Here the sequenced sample was cultured CD8+ T cells from PBMCs, taken from culture after CMV antigen stimulation. These receptors were taken from a human donor in good health (CMV status not recorded). Some clones in this sample may be carry-over from other donors' samples.

V is TRBV6-2 or TRBV6-3 and J is TRBJ2-2; maybe TRBD2 (5 bases). CDR1 and CDR2 (germline): MNHEY, SVGEGT. This CDR3 spans 15 amino acids. V was shortened by 6 bases and J by 4 bases, with 15 bases between the two germline ends. CDR3 sequence: CASRPGVPGTGELFF. In DNA, the CDR3 is TGTGCCAGCAGGCCCGGGGTCCCGGGCACCGGGGAGCTGTTTTTT.

The table lists this clonotype with a count of one. The rearrangement links TRBV6-2 or TRBV6-3 to TRBJ2-1, with a weak D call TRBD1 (6 bases). Between the trimmed V and J ends, which lost 4 bases and 4 bases, there was a span of 17 bases. The length of the CDR3 is 16 residues. Per the germline V gene, CDR1 is MNHEY and CDR2 is SVGEGT. The CDR3 is CASSWATGFLYNEQFF. For the CDR3, the DNA is TGTGCCAGCAGTTGGGCTACAGGGTTTCTTTACAATGAGCAGTTCTTC.

This clonotype was seen ten or more times. The chain links TRBV4-1 to TRBJ1-5; D remains unclear. The V gene lost 1 base and the J gene lost 1 base, with 20 bases spanning the gap. CDR3 length: 19 amino acids. From germline, CDR1 is MGHRA and CDR2 YSYEKL. In DNA form, the CDR3 reads TGCGCCAGCAGCCAAGGTCTCTTAGGAGGGAGAAAGAGCAATCAGCCCCAGCATTTT. Amino acid sequence: CASSQGLLGGRKSNQPQHF.

The CDR3 DNA reads as TGTGCCACCTCGGGACAGGGGTACAATGAGCAGTTCTTC. Translated, it gives CATSGQGYNEQFF. V usage is TRBV12-3 or TRBV12-4 and J usage is TRBJ2-1; 10 bases fit TRBD1. The CDR3 sequence is 13 residues long. J lost 4 bases, V lost 10 bases, and 4 bases had no gene match.

There are a few counts of this clonotype. V gene TRBV12-5 combines with J gene TRBJ1-2, with D perhaps matching TRBD1 (5 bases). The germline gives CDR1 LGHNT, CDR2 FRNRAP. This CDR3 comprises 16 residues. Trimming took off 3 bases at V and 5 bases at J, with 19 bases between the two ends. CDR3 amino acids: CASGFGSGKVSYGYTF. The CDR3 nucleotides read TGTGCTAGTGGTTTTGGGTCAGGGAAGGTGTCGTATGGCTACACCTTC.

This clonotype was observed a handful of times. The junction shows a germline mismatch at one end, possibly a read error. This rearrangement joins TRBV7-7 to TRBJ2-1, with a weak D call TRBD1 (6 bases). The germline CDR1 and CDR2 sequences are SSHAT and FNYEAQ (reference sequence). The CDR3 sequence is 15 residues long. Written as DNA, the CDR3 is TGTGCTAGCAGCTCCGAACTAGGGGGCTACAATGAGCAGTTCTTC. Its protein is CASSSELGGYNEQFF. Full variable domain (remainder filled in from reference TRBV7-7 and TRBJ2-1): GAGVSQSPRYKVTKRGQDVTLRCDPISSHATLYWYQQALGQGPEFLTYFNYEAQPDKSGLPSDRFSAERPEGSISTLTIQRTEQRDSAMYRCASSSELGGYNEQFFGPGTRLTVL.

This clonotype was found many times. The chain joins TRBV7-2 to TRBJ2-5; 7 bases line up with TRBD2. This CDR3 contains 13 residues. Losses at the gene ends were 3 bases for V and 5 bases for J; bases not matched to a gene: 3. Germline CDR1 is SGHTA and CDR2 is FQGNSA. The CDR3 region has the DNA TGTGCCAGCAGCTTGGGGGGGATGGAGACCCAGTACTTC. This codes for CASSLGGMETQYF. Based on the CDR3 plus reference TRBV7-2 and TRBJ2-5, the full variable domain is GAGVSQSPSNKVTEKGKDVELRCDPISGHTALYWYRQSLGQGLEFLIYFQGNSAPDKSGLPSDRFSAERTGGSVSTLTIQRTQQEDSAVYLCASSLGGMETQYFGPGTRLLVL.

With regard to this clonotype: The junction departs from the called germline gene at one end, perhaps through a read error. The rearrangement links TRBV5-6 to TRBJ1-2, with a weak D call TRBD1 (5 bases). The CDR3 runs to 12 residues. Germline CDR1 SGHDT, CDR2 YYEEEE. In nucleotides, the CDR3 is TGTGCCAGCAGCTTGGGAGGGGTCTTGAAGGACTTC. It specifies CASSLGGVLKDF.

The chain employs TRBV27 and TRBJ1-2; no clear D gene. Per germline, CDR1 MNHEY and CDR2 SMNVEV (reference sequence). The length of the CDR3 is 13 residues. Trimming stripped 3 bases from V and 8 bases from J, with 13 bases between. The CDR3 DNA is TGTGCCAGCAGTTTGGGCAGGCTCTACGGCTACACCTTC. Its protein product is CASSLGRLYGYTF.

The J gene is TRBJ2-3, the V gene TRBV6-5; TRBD1 matches at 8 bases. Per the germline V gene, CDR1 is MNHEY and CDR2 is SVGAGI. J gave up 6 bases and V 4 bases, and 12 bases lay outside the gene matches. The CDR3 has 16 residues. CDR3 residues: CASSLKPGGVGDTQYF. CDR3 DNA: TGTGCCAGCAGTTTAAAGCCAGGGGGCGTCGGGGATACGCAGTATTTT.

A few counts support this clonotype. The rearrangement uses TRBV24-1 and TRBJ2-7; D is possibly TRBD1 or TRBD2 (5 bases each). From germline, CDR1 is KGHDR and CDR2 SFDVKD. The CDR3 length is 15 residues. V was trimmed by 2 bases and J by 2 bases, leaving 12 bases between them. The CDR3 is CATSDSRDATYEQYF. The CDR3 nucleotides are TGTGCCACCAGTGATTCCCGGGACGCTACCTACGAGCAGTACTTC.

The chain couples TRBV27 to TRBJ2-3, with D tentatively TRBD2 (5 bases). Germline V gives CDR1 MNHEY, CDR2 SMNVEV (reference sequence). The CDR3 extends over 16 amino acids. The V gene lost 6 bases and the J gene lost 7 bases, with 23 bases spanning the gap. CDR3 sequence: CASRPLALSEGNTQYF. The CDR3 bases are TGTGCCAGCAGGCCCTTAGCTTTGTCTGAGGGAAATACGCAGTATTTT.